The 8 T cell receptor beta chains below were found in one sample sequenced in a study of early T cells in non-severe SARS-CoV-2 infection. TCRdb reanalysed the 5' RACE reads using MiXCR and keeps one entry per CDR3 protein. There are about 33,000 distinct CDR3 sequences in the sample; about 5% occur only once, and roughly 13% lies in the top ten. Sequencing used whole blood. The source of these receptors is an adult who was a healthcare worker with PCR-confirmed SARS-CoV-2 infection or an uninfected control (not recorded which).

The sample holds many counts of this clonotype. In DNA, the CDR3 is TGTGCCAGCAACACCCCAGACCGCCTAACTGAAAACACCATATATTTT. This codes for CASNTPDRLTENTIYF. The chain employs TRBV25-1 and TRBJ1-3; D not resolved. CDR3 length equals 16 residues. Germline V gene lookup returns CDR1 MGHDK and CDR2 SYGVNS. The germline V and J ends were trimmed by 7 bases and 6 bases, with 22 bases remaining between them.

The table lists this clonotype with a few counts. The chain combines TRBV18 with TRBJ2-3; D unclear. The CDR3 has 11 residues. Germline CDR1 is KGHSH and CDR2 is LQKENI. The ends were cut back, 3 bases at V and 6 bases at J, with 4 bases in the middle. The CDR3 DNA follows: TGTGCCAGCTCACCGGAGGATACGCAGTATTTT. Translating it yields CASSPEDTQYF. Based on the CDR3 plus reference TRBV18 and TRBJ2-3, the full variable domain is NAGVMQNPRHLVRRRGQEARLRCSPMKGHSHVYWYRQLPEEGLKFMVYLQKENIIDESGMPKERFSAEFPKEGPSILRIQQVVRGDSAAYFCASSPEDTQYFGPGTRLTVL.

This clonotype showed up many times. The gene calls are TRBV6-1 and TRBJ1-5; D unclear. V was trimmed by 6 bases and J by 10 bases, leaving 13 bases between them. Germline lookup yields CDR1 MNHNS and CDR2 SASEGT. CDR3 length equals 12 residues. CDR3 residues: CASSLGVGPQHF. DNA of the CDR3: TGTGCCAGCAGCCTGGGTGTAGGCCCCCAGCATTTT.

V and J are TRBV5-5 and TRBJ1-4; weak D call: TRBD1 (6 bases). The V end lost 0 bases, the J end lost 10 bases, and 16 bases lay between the germline ends. Looked up from germline, CDR1 is SGHKS and CDR2 is YYEKEE (reference sequence). The CDR3 sequence is 15 residues long. CDR3 nucleotide sequence: TGTGCCAGCAGCTTGGAGGTGGGGGCTAACGGAAAACTGTTTTTT. Its protein is CASSLEVGANGKLFF. The whole variable domain, remainder taken from reference TRBV5-5 and TRBJ1-4, is DAGVTQSPTHLIKTRGQQVTLRCSPISGHKSVSWYQQVLGQGPQFIFQYYEKEERGRGNFPDRFSARQFPNYSSELNVNALLLGDSALYLCASSLEVGANGKLFFGSGTQLSVL.

The genes are TRBV28 and TRBJ2-5, with D perhaps TRBD1 or TRBD2 (5 bases each). The V gene's germline CDR1 is MDHEN and CDR2 SYDVKM. With 3 bases removed from V and 4 bases from J, the gap between germline ends came to 15 bases. The CDR3 contains 15 residues. CDR3 protein: CASSFPGAGRETQYF. For the CDR3, the DNA is TGTGCCAGCAGTTTCCCCGGGGCAGGGCGAGAGACCCAGTACTTC.

This clonotype was observed at least ten times. V is TRBV7-3 and J is TRBJ2-5, with D perhaps TRBD2 (7 bases). Trimming removed 6 bases at V and 5 bases at J, with 13 bases between. The CDR3 has 13 residues. Germline lookup yields CDR1 SGHTA and CDR2 FQGTGA. The CDR3 reads CASSIGGVETQYF. The CDR3 DNA reads as TGTGCCAGCAGTATAGGGGGGGTCGAGACCCAGTACTTC.

This clonotype has a count of ten or more. The V gene is TRBV30, the J gene TRBJ2-3, with TRBD2 matching 9 bases. Germline CDR1 reads GTSNPN; CDR2 reads SVGIG (reference sequence). Germline trimming cut 0 bases from V and 2 bases from J; bases unmatched to any gene: 6. This CDR3 has 16 residues. This CDR3 is CAWSVWTSAYTDTQYF. CDR3 DNA: TGTGCCTGGAGTGTTTGGACTAGCGCATACACAGATACGCAGTATTTT.

The chain couples TRBV27 to TRBJ1-1; D unclear. V lost 0 bases, J lost 1 base, and 9 bases lay in between. The CDR3 extends over 15 amino acids. CDR1 MNHEY and CDR2 SMNVEV come from the germline V gene (reference sequence). CDR3 bases: TGTGCCAGCAGTTTATCACCAGAGCCGAACACTGAAGCTTTCTTT. Translating it yields CASSLSPEPNTEAFF.